The source of this TCR beta chain is a study of ipilimumab plus nivolumab after autologous stem cell transplantation. Method: immunoSEQ multiplex PCR; TCRdb's copy keeps in-frame clones and lacks some. The profile shows roughly 23,000 clones, roughly 74% of them singletons. CDR1 and CDR2 from the germline V gene are SGHNT and YYREEE (reference sequence). This CDR3 has 14 residues. Trimming cost V 5 bases and J 0 bases, with 11 bases left between them. This sample comprised PBMCs, obtained in a trial of ipilimumab plus nivolumab as post-transplant consolidation. The chain employs TRBV5-4 and TRBJ1-1; possibly TRBD1 for D (5 bases). The origin of this receptor is a male donor with diffuse large B-cell lymphoma. CDR3 sequence reads: CASRPGGMNTEAFF. CDR3 sequence (DNA): TGTGCCAGCAGGCCCGGGGGGATGAACACTGAAGCTTTCTTT.